This T cell receptor beta chain was recovered during a study of post-analysis software for immune sequencing data. Study in general: Progressive-relapsing, secondary progressive and relapsing-remitting multiple sclerosis were among the disease courses included. Regarding the study as a whole: Controls showed significantly higher normalized Chao1 diversity than did multiple sclerosis patients. Samples from one preparation batch, clustered by F measure, grouped strongly together. With TRBV5-6, TRBV5-1 and TRBV20-1 included, about five TRBV segments were more frequent in patients than in controls.

Per the germline V gene, CDR1 is SGHTA and CDR2 is FQGNSA. The CDR3 runs to 15 residues. V was clipped by 5 bases and J by 9 bases; unmatched bases: 7. Points on this clonotype: What it binds is not known.

Prepared libraries of TCR beta cDNA carried unique molecular identifiers. Researchers reported approximately 480,000 cDNA molecules coming from about 0.98 to 11 million T cells. TCRdb independently ran MiXCR on the PCR reads; one entry per CDR3 protein. The sample carries fewer than 900,000 distinct CDR3 sequences, around 45% recorded once. The sequencing sample was made of blood. The genes are TRBV7-2 and TRBJ2-1; 13 positions agree with TRBD2. This clonotype was obtained from a girl aged 10 to 17 with multiple sclerosis. CDR3 loop: CASSVPLAGGPEQFF. The CDR3 bases are TGTGCCAGCAGCGTCCCACTAGCGGGAGGGCCTGAGCAGTTCTTC.